Reported below is one T cell receptor (beta chain). Original analysis: Estimation of nucleated cell counts relied on the amplification of reference gene primers. The method was immunoSEQ multiplex PCR; TCRdb's version includes in-frame clones alone and lacks a portion of them. That table supplies the V and J calls and clone size; D and trimming were determined from the DNA. The sample records hundreds of thousands of clones, 70% to 90% being singletons. The V gene's germline CDR1 is SGHDT and CDR2 YYEEEE. CDR3 size: 18 residues. V gave up 0 bases and J gave up 3 bases, with 22 bases separating them. The data were obtained in a study of blood T cell repertoires in COVID-19. On the study more broadly: Samples came from the United States, Italy and Spain, spanning acute and convalescent COVID-19. PBMCs, B-cell-depleted T cells, or T cells were the source of the cDNA or gDNA that made up the material.

The source of this sequence is a woman aged 40 to 50 who had recovered from COVID-19. The sequencing sample was made of PBMCs or T cells enriched from blood (not recorded which). J is TRBJ2-7 and V is TRBV5-6, with TRBD2 as a possible D gene (6 bases). For the CDR3, the DNA is TGTGCCAGCAGCTTGGGCCTAGCGCTGGGTCCCAACCGCTACGAGCAGTACTTC. Its translation is CASSLGLALGPNRYEQYF.